The following is a T cell receptor beta chain sequence with its context. This clonotype was counted between two and nine times. The antigen this receptor binds is unknown. One base away there is no much larger clone; base qualities are not given. Donors were approximately 42 systemically healthy Caucasian individuals from Russia aged roughly 6 to 90 years. About 10 milliliters of peripheral blood were drawn from each donor into EDTA-treated Vacutainer tubes. Ficoll-Paque density-gradient centrifugation was used to isolate PBMCs, with at least 7 million per sample. Total RNA, at least 5.5 micrograms per sample, was extracted from PBMCs with Trizol reagent. Naive CD45RAhigh/CD27high T cell percentages were measured by flow cytometry on a PBMC aliquot from every donor. These data are taken from a study of blood T cells in healthy people across ages (dated by TCRdb to about 2015). Describing the broader study: In model experiments, roughly one uniquely barcoded TCR beta cDNA molecule per two T cells was captured by template switching. Donors of different ages were randomly distributed across sequencing lanes to avoid experimental bias. Using deep sequencing normalized with unique cDNA molecular identifiers, the study measured how TCR beta repertoire diversity changes with age. Two additional independent replicas of 1 million unique cDNA reads from the same blood draw were analyzed for two donors (one aged 18 to 29 and one aged 80 or older). The donors were divided into four age groups: young (average roughly 17 years), middle-aged (about 41), aged (around 67) and long-lived (roughly 88). On the study overall, not on this receptor specifically: Observed TCR beta diversity per million T cells fell roughly linearly with age, and a significant reduction was already apparent by age roughly 40. Bulk unsorted PBMC profiling prevented conclusive comparison of naive and antigen-experienced compartments. The long-lived group showed more naive CD4+ T cells, fewer expanded clones and increased TCR diversity than the aged group, suggesting age selection. Because donor CMV infection status was unknown, age-related changes in expanded clonotypes were potentially confounded. Total diversity estimates from one million sequenced T cells were considered lower bounds and underestimates. There was a strong correlation between observed TCR beta diversity and the percentage of naive T cells measured by flow cytometry.

The method behind the library was 5' RACE. Sequenced using an Illumina HiSeq 2500. The second PCR ran for about 6 to 12 cycles and used a J-beta primer mix along with a sample-barcoded 5' primer. Each TCR beta cDNA molecule received a unique molecular identifier from a template-switch 5' adaptor carrying 12 random nucleotides. Each sample yielded at least 2.5 million CDR3-containing paired-end reads. First-strand cDNA was synthesized from all RNA with the Mint cDNA synthesis kit, primed by a TRBC-specific oligonucleotide. After uracil-DNA glycosylase treatment, a first 18-cycle PCR used universal primers M1SS and BC2_uni_R on all cDNA. In the authors' own workflow: For normalization, 1 million high-quality reads, each with a distinct molecular identifier, were randomly selected from each sample. Reads sharing molecular identifiers were discarded rather than binned into consensus sequences. MiTCR, run with a Q25 quality threshold and the strictest error-elimination algorithm, handled CDR3 identification, clonotype clustering and error correction. Lower-bound total TCR beta diversity was estimated with a nonparametric unseen species model using Euler transformation. TCRdb reprocessed the public reads (quality trimming at Q25 with fastp, clone calling with MiXCR) and kept in-frame beta chains. Entries are consolidated by CDR3 protein sequence, retaining the most common genes and DNA. TCRdb, rather than the study authors, made the V and J calls. This sample holds some 1.6 million distinct CDR3 sequences; 30% to 40% were observed only once. The leading ten clones occupy about 11% of the sample.

V was cut back by 1 base and J by 10 bases, leaving a gap of 16 bases between them. The CDR3, cysteine through phenylalanine, is 15 amino acids long. This entry keeps only the CDR3 DNA: 45 bases, framed from base 1. CDR1 MGHRA and CDR2 YSYEKL were looked up in the germline V gene. The TCR comes from a woman aged 25-40 years in good health. Sequenced: blood. This sequence uses TRBV4-1 and TRBJ1-4; TRBD1 is perhaps the D gene, given 6 matching bases. The CDR3 protein: CASSQGVLQGPKLFF. The nucleotide sequence reads TGCGCCAGCAGCCAAGGCGTTTTACAGGGTCCAAAACTGTTTTTT.